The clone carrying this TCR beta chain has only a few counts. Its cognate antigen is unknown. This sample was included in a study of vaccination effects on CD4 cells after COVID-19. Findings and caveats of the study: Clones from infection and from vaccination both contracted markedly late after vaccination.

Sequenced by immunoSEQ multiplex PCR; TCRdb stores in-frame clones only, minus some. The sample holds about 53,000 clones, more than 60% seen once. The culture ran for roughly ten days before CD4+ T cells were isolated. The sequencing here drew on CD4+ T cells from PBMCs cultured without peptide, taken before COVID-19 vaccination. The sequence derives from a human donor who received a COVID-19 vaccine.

The CDR3 bases are TGCGCCAGCAGCTTGGAGGTGGGCTATGGCTACACCTTC. Translated: CASSLEVGYGYTF. The chain has TRBV5-1 and TRBJ1-2; no reliable D call. The CDR3 sequence is 13 residues long. V lost 0 bases, J lost 4 bases, and 7 bases lay in between. The germline V gene encodes CDR1 SGHRS and CDR2 YFSETQ.